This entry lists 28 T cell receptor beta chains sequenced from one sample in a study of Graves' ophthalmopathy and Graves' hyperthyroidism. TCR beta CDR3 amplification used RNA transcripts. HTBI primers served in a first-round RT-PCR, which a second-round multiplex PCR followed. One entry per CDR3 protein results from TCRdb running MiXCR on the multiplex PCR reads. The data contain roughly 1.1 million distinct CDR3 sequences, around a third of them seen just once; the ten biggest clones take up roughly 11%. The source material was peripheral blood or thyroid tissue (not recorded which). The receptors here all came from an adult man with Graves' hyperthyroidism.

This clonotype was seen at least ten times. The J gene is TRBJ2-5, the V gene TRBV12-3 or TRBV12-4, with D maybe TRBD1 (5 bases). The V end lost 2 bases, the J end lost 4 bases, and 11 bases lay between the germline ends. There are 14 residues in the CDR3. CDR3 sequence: CASSLWGKGETQYF. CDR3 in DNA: TGTGCCAGCAGTTTATGGGGCAAAGGAGAGACCCAGTACTTC.

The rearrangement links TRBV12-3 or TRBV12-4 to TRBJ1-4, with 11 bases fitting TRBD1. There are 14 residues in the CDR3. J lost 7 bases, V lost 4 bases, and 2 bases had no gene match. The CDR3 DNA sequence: TGTGCCAGCAGTTGGGGGACAGGGGGTGAAAAACTGTTTTTT. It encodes CASSWGTGGEKLFF.

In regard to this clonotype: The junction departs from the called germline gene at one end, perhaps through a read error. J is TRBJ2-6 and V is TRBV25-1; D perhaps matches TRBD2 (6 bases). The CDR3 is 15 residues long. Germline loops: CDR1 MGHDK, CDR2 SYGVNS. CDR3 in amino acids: CASTGRYGRMNTEAF. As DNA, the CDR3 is TGTGCCAGCACAGGGAGGTATGGTAGGATGAACACTGAAGCTTTC. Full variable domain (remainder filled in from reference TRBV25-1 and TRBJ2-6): EADIYQTPRYLVIGTGKKITLECSQTMGHDKMYWYQQDPGMELHLIHYSYGVNSTEKGDLSSESTVSRIRTEHFPLTLESARPSHTSQYLCASTGRYGRMNTEAFGAGSRLTVL.

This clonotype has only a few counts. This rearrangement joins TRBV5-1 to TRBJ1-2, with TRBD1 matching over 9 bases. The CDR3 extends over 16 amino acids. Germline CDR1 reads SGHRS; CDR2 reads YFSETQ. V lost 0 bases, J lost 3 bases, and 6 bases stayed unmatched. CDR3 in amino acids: CASSLAVGQGHYGYTF. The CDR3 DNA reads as TGCGCCAGCAGCTTGGCCGTGGGACAGGGCCACTATGGCTACACCTTC.

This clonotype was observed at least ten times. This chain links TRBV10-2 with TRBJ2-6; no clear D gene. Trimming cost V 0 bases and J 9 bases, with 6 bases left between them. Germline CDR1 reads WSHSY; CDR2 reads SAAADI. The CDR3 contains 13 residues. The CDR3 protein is CASSESGRNVLTF. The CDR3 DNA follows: TGCGCCAGCAGTGAGTCTGGCCGCAACGTCCTGACTTTC.

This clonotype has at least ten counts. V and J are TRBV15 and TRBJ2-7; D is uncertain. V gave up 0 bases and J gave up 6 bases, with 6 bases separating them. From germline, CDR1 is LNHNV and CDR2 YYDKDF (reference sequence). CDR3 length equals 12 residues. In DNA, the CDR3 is TGTGCCACCAGCAGAGAATGGGGCGAGCAGTACTTC. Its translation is CATSREWGEQYF.

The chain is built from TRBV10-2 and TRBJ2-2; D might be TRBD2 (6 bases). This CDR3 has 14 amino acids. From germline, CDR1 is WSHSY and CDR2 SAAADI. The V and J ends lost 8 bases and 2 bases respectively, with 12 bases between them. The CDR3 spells CASCPGRNTGELFF. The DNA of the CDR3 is TGCGCCAGCTGTCCCGGGAGAAACACCGGGGAGCTGTTTTTT.

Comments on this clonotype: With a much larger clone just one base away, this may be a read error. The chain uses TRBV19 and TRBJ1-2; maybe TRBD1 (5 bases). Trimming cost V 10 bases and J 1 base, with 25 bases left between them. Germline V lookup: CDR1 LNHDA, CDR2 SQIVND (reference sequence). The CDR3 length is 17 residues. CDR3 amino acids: CATKGRDVLPLNYGYTF. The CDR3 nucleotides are TGTGCCACCAAAGGCCGGGACGTACTTCCTCTTAACTATGGCTACACCTTC.

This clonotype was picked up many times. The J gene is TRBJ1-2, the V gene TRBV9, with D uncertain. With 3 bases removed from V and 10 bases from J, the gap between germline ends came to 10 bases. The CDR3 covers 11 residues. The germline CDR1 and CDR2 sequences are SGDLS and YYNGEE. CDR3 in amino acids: CASSAGPIYTF. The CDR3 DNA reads TGTGCCAGCAGCGCCGGACCGATCTACACCTTC. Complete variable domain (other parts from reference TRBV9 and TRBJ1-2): DSGVTQTPKHLITATGQRVTLRCSPRSGDLSVYWYQQSLDQGLQFLIQYYNGEERAKGNILERFSAQQFPDLHSELNLSSLELGDSALYFCASSAGPIYTFGSGTRLTVV.

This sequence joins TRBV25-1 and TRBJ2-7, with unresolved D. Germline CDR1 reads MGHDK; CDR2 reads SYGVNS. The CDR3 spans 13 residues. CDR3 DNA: TGTGCTAGAGTGATTGGGATTAACTACGAGCAGTACTTC. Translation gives CARVIGINYEQYF.

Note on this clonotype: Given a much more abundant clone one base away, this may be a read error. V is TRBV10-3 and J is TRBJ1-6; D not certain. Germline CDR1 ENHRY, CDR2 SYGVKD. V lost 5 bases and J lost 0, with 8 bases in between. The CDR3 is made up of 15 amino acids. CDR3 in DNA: TGTGCCATCAGTTATGACCTCTCCTATAATTCACCCCTCCACTTT. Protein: CAISYDLSYNSPLHF.

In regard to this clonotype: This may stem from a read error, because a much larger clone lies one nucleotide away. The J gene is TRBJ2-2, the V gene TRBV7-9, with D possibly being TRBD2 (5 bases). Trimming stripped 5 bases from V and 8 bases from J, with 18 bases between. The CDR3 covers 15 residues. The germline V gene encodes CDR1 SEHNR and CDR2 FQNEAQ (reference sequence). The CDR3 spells CASSAWRHPGGELFF. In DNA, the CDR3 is TGTGCCAGCAGCGCATGGAGGCATCCTGGAGGGGAGCTGTTTTTT. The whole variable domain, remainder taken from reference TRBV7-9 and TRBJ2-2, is DTGVSQNPRHKITKRGQNVTFRCDPISEHNRLYWYRQTLGQGPEFLTYFQNEAQLEKSRLLSDRFSAERPKGSFSTLEIQRTEQGDSAMYLCASSAWRHPGGELFFGEGSRLTVL.

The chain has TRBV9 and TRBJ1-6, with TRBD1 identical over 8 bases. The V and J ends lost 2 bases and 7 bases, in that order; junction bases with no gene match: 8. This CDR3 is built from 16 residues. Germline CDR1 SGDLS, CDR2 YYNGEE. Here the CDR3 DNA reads TGTGCCAGCAGCGTGGGGGGGGGACAGGCCAATTCACCCCTCCACTTT. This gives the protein CASSVGGGQANSPLHF.

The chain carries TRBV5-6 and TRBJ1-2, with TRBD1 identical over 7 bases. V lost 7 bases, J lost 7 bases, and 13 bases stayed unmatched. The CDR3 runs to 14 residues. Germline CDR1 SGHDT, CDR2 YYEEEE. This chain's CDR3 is CASSPSETGSGYTF. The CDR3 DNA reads TGTGCCAGCTCACCTTCCGAGACAGGGAGTGGCTACACCTTC. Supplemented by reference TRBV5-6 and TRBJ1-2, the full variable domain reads DAGVTQSPTHLIKTRGQQVTLRCSPKSGHDTVSWYQQALGQGPQFIFQYYEEEERQRGNFPDRFSGHQFPNYSSELNVNALLLGDSALYLCASSPSETGSGYTFGSGTRLTVV.

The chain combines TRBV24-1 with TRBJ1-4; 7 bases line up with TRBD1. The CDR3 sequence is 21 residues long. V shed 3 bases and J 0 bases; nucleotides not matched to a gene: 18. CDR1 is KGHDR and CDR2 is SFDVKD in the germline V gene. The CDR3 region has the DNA TGTGCCACCAGTGATAACAGTGGCGGTACAGGGGCCGAAGCAACTAATGAAAAACTGTTTTTT. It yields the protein CATSDNSGGTGAEATNEKLFF.

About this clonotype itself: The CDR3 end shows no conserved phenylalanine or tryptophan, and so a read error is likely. The CDR3 DNA follows: TGTGCCATCAGTGAGTCGAGGGGTGGCAGGAGCTACGAGCAGTACCTC. Translated, it gives CAISESRGGRSYEQYL. The chain links TRBV10-3 to TRBJ2-7; tentatively, D is TRBD1 or TRBD2 (5 bases each). The germline CDR1 and CDR2 sequences are ENHRY and SYGVKD. The CDR3 totals 16 residues. Trimming shortened V by 0 bases and J by 3 bases, and 15 bases separated the two germline ends.

The CDR3 DNA reads TGTGCCAGCAGCCAAGATAGGCGGACCCAGTACTTC. Its translation: CASSQDRRTQYF. The chain uses TRBV3-1 and TRBJ2-5; D gene unclear. This CDR3 is 12 amino acids long. V was clipped by 0 bases and J by 7 bases, with 6 bases between them. Germline V gene lookup returns CDR1 LGHDT and CDR2 YNNKEL (reference sequence).

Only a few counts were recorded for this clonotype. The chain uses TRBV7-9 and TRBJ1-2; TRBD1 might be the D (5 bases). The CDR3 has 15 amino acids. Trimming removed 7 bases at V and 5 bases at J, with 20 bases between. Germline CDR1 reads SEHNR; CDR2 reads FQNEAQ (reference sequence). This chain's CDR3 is CASNPSGGDPYGYTF. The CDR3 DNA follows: TGTGCCAGCAACCCGAGCGGGGGGGACCCTTATGGCTACACCTTC.

In DNA form, the CDR3 reads TGTGCCAGCAGCTTATCGGACGAGGGGTTCGAGCAGTACTTC. The encoded protein is CASSLSDEGFEQYF. V and J are TRBV7-9 and TRBJ2-7; D may match TRBD1 or TRBD2 (5 bases each). CDR1 is SEHNR and CDR2 is FQNEAQ in the germline V gene (reference sequence). This CDR3 contains 14 residues. The V end was cut by 2 bases, the J end by 6 bases, with 14 bases between.

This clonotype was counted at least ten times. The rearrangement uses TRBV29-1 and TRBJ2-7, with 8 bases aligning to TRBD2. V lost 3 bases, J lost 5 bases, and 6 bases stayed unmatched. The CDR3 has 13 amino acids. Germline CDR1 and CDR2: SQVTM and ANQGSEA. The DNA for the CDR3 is TGCAGCGTTGACGTGGCGGGAGGTGACGAGCAGTACTTC. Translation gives CSVDVAGGDEQYF.

CDR3 coding DNA: TGTGCCAGCAGCCTCAGGTTGGGGGGAAACACTGAAGCTTTCTTT. This gives the protein CASSLRLGGNTEAFF. The rearrangement uses TRBV12-3 or TRBV12-4 and TRBJ1-1, with D possibly being TRBD1 (5 bases). The CDR3 extends over 15 amino acids. V gave up 6 bases and J gave up 2 bases, with 16 bases separating them.

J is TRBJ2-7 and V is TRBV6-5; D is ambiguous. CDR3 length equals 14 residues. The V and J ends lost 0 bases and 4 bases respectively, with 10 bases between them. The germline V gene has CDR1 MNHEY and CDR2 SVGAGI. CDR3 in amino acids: CASSYSSRPYEQYF. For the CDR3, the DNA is TGTGCCAGCAGTTACTCGTCCCGGCCATACGAGCAGTACTTC.

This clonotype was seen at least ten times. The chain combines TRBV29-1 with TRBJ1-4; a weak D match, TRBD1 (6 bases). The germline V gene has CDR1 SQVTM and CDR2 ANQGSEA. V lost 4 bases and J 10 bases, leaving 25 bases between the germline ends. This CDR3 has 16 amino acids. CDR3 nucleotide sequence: TGCAGCGTTGTTACCACAGGGACCGGAGCAGAGGGAAAACTGTTTTTT. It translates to CSVVTTGTGAEGKLFF.

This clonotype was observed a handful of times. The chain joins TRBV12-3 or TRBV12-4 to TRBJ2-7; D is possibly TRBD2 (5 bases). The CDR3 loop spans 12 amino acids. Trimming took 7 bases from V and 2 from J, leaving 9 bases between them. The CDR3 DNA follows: TGTGCCAGCACGGACTTCACCTACGAGCAGTACTTC. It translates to CASTDFTYEQYF.

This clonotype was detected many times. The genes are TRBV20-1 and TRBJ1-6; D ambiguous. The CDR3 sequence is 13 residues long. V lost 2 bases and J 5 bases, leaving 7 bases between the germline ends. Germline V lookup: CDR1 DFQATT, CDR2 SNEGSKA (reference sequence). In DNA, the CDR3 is TGCAGTGCTAGATATGCGAATAATTCACCCCTCCACTTT. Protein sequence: CSARYANNSPLHF.

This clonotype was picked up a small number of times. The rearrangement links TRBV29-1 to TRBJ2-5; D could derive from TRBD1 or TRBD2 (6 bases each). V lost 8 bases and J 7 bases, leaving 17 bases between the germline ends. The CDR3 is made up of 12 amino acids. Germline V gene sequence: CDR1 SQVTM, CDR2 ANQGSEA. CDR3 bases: TGCAGCTTTAGCGGACAGTGGGGGACCCAGTACTTC. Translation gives CSFSGQWGTQYF.

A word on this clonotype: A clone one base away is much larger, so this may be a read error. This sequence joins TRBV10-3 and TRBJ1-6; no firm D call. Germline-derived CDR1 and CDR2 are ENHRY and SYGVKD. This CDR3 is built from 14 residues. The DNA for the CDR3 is TGTGCCAGCAGTGAAGGCCAAGGCCCGTCACCCCTCCACTTT. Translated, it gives CASSEGQGPSPLHF.

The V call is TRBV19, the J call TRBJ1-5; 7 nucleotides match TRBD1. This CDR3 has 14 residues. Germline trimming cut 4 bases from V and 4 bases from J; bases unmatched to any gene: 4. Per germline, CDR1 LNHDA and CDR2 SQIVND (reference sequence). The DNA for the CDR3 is TGTGCCAGTAGTACTTTACAGGGGAATCAGCCCCAGCATTTT. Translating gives CASSTLQGNQPQHF.